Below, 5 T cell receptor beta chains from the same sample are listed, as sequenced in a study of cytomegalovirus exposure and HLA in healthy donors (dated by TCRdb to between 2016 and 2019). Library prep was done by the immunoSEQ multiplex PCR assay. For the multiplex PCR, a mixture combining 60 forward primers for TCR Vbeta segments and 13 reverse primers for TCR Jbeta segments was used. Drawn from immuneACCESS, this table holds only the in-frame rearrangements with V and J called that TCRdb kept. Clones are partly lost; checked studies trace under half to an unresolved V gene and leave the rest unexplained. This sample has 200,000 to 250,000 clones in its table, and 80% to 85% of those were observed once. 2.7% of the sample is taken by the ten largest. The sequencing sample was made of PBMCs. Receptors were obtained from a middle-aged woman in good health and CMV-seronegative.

The CDR3 here is CASSPGGDYEQYF. For the CDR3, the DNA is TGTGCCAGCTCACCAGGAGGGGACTACGAGCAGTACTTC. The chain recombines TRBV18 with TRBJ2-7, with D perhaps matching TRBD2 (6 bases). The germline V gene has CDR1 KGHSH and CDR2 LQKENI. The CDR3 covers 13 residues. V was pared by 2 bases and J by 3 bases, with 8 bases between. The complete variable domain, with remaining parts taken from reference TRBV18 and TRBJ2-7, reads NAGVMQNPRHLVRRRGQEARLRCSPMKGHSHVYWYRQLPEEGLKFMVYLQKENIIDESGMPKERFSAEFPKEGPSILRIQQVVRGDSAAYFCASSPGGDYEQYFGPGTRLTVT.

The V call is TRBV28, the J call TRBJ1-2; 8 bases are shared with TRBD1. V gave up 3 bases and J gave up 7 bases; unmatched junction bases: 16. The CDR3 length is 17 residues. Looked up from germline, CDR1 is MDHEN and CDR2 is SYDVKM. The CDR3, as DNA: TGTGCCAGCAGTTTCGGGGCAGAAAGGGACAGGAGGACTGGCTACACCTTC. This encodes CASSFGAERDRRTGYTF.

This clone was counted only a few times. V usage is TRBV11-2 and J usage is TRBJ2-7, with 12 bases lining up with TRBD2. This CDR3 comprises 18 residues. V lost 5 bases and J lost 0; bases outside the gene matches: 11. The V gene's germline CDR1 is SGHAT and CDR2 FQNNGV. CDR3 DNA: TGTGCCAGCAGCCCTAGCGGGAGGGCCAGGGGAAGCTCCTACGAGCAGTACTTC. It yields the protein CASSPSGRARGSSYEQYF.

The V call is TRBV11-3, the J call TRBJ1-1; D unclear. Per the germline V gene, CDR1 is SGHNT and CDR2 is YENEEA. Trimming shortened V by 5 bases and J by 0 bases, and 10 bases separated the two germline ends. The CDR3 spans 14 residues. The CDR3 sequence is CASSLYGVNTEAFF. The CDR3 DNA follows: TGTGCCAGCAGCCTTTACGGAGTGAACACTGAAGCTTTCTTT.

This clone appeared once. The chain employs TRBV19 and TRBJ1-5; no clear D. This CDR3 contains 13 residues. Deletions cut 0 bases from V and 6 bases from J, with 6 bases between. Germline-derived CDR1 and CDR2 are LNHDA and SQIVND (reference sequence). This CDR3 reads CASSIERAQPQHF. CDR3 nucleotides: TGTGCCAGTAGTATAGAGAGGGCTCAGCCCCAGCATTTT.